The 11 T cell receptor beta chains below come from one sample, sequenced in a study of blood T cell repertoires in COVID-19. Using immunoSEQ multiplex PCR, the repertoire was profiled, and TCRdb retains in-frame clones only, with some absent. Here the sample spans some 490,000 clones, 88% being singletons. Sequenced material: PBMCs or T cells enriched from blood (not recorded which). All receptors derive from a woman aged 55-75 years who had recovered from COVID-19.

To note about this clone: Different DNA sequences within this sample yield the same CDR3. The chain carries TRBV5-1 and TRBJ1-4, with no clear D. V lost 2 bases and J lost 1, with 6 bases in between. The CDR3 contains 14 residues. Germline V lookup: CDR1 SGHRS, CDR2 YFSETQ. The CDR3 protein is CASSFRGTNEKLFF. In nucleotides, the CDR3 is TGCGCCAGCAGCTTTAGAGGAACTAATGAAAAACTGTTTTTT.

As DNA, the CDR3 is TGTGCGGGGGGATACAATCAGCCCCAGCATTTT. It encodes CAGGYNQPQHF. V is TRBV19 and J is TRBJ1-5; the D gene is possibly TRBD1 (5 bases). CDR3 length: 11 amino acids. The V gene's germline CDR1 is LNHDA and CDR2 SQIVND (reference sequence).

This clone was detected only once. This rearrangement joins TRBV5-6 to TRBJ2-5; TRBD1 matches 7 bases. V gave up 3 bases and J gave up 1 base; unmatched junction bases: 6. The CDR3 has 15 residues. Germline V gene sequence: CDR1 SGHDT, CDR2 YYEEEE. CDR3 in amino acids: CASSSRTGLQETQYF. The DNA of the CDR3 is TGTGCCAGCAGCTCCCGGACAGGTCTCCAAGAGACCCAGTACTTC.

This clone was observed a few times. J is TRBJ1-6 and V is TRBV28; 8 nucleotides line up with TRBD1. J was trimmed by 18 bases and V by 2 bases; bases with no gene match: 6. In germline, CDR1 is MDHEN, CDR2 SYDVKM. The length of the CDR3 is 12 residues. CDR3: CASSLGDRLNHF. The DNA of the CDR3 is TGTGCCAGCAGTTTAGGGGACAGGCTCAACCACTTT.

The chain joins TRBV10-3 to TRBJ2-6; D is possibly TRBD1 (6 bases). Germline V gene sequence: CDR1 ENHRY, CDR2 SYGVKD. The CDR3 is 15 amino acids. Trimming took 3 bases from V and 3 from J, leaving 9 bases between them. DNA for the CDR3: TGTGCCATCAGTGAACAGGGAAATGGGGCCAACGTCCTGACTTTC. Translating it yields CAISEQGNGANVLTF.

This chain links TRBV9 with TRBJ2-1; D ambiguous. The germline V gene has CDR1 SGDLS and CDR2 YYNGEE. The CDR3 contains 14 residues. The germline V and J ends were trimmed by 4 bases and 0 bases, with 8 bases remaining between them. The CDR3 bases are TGTGCCAGCAGCCCTTACGGCTCCTACAATGAGCAGTTCTTC. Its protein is CASSPYGSYNEQFF.

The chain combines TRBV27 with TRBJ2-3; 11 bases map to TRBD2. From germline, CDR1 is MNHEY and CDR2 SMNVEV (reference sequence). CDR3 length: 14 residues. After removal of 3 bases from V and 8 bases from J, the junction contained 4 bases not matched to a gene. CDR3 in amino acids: CASSFSGGAGTQYF. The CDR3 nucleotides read TGTGCCAGCAGTTTTAGCGGGGGGGCGGGTACGCAGTATTTT.

The CDR3 DNA reads as TGTGCCAGCAGCCCCCGGCAGACAGGGGGCTCCTACGAGCAGTACGTC. As protein: CASSPRQTGGSYEQYV. This sequence joins TRBV5-6 and TRBJ2-7; TRBD1 matches 9 bases. Per the germline V gene, CDR1 is SGHDT and CDR2 is YYEEEE. The length of the CDR3 is 16 residues. J gave up 0 bases and V 4 bases, and 8 bases lay outside the gene matches.

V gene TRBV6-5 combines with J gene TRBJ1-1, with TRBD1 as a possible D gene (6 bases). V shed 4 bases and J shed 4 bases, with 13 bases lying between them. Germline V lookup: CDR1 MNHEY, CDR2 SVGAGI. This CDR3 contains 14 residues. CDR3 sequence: CASSLTQGITEAFF. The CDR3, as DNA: TGTGCCAGCAGTTTGACACAGGGTATCACTGAAGCTTTCTTT.

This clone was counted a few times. The CDR3 loop is CASSLLFTENNYGYTF. CDR3 DNA sequence: TGCGCCAGCAGCTTATTGTTTACGGAGAACAACTATGGCTACACCTTC. The chain combines TRBV5-1 with TRBJ1-2; D not resolved. This CDR3 comprises 16 residues. Trimming shortened V by 2 bases and J by 2 bases, and 16 bases separated the two germline ends. The germline CDR1 and CDR2 sequences are SGHRS and YFSETQ.

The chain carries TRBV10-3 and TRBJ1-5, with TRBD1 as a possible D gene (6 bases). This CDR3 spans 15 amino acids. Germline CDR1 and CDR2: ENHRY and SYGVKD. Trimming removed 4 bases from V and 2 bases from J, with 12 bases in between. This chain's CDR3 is CAISAQTGGNQPQHF. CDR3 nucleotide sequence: TGTGCCATCAGTGCCCAGACAGGCGGCAATCAGCCCCAGCATTTT.